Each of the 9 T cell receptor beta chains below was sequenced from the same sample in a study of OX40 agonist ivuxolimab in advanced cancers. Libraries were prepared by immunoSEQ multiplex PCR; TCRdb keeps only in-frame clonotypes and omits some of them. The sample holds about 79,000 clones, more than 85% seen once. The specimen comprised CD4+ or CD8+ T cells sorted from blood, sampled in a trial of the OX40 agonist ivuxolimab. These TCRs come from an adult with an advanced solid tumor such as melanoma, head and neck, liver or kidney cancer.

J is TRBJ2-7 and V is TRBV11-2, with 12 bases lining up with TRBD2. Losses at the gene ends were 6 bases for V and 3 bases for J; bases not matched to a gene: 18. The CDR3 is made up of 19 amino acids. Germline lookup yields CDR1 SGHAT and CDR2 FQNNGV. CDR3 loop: CASSIRPYPSGRAFYEQYF. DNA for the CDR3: TGTGCCAGCAGTATTAGGCCCTACCCTAGCGGGAGGGCCTTCTACGAGCAGTACTTC.

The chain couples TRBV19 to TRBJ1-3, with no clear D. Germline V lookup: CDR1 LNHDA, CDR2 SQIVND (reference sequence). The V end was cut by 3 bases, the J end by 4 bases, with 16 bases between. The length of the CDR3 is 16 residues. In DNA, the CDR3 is TGTGCCAGTAGTATGTCTGCCGCAATAAGGGGAAACACCATATATTTT. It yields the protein CASSMSAAIRGNTIYF.

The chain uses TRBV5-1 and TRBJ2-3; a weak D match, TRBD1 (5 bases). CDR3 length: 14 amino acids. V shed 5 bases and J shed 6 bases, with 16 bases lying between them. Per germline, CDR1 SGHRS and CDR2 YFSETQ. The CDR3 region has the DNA TGCGCCAGCAGTTACCAGGGTCTTGGGGATACGCAGTATTTT. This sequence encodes CASSYQGLGDTQYF.

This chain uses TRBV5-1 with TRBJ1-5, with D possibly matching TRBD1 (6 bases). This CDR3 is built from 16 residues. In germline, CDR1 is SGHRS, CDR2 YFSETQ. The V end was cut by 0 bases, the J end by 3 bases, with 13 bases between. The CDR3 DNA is TGCGCCAGCAGCTTGGAAGGGGGGGTGAACAATCAGCCCCAGCATTTT. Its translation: CASSLEGGVNNQPQHF.

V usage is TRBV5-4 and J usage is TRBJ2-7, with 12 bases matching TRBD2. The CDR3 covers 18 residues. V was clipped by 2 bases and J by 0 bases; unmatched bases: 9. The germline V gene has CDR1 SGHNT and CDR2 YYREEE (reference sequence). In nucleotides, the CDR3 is TGTGCCAGCAGCTTTGGTTTGGGACTAGCGGGTTTCTCCTACGAGCAGTACTTC. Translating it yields CASSFGLGLAGFSYEQYF.

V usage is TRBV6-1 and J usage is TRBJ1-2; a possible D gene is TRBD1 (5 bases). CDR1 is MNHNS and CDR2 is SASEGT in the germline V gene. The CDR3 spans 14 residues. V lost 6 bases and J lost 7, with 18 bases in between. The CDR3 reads CASSTEGPGRGYTF. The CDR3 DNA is TGTGCCAGCAGCACCGAGGGGCCGGGACGTGGCTACACCTTC.

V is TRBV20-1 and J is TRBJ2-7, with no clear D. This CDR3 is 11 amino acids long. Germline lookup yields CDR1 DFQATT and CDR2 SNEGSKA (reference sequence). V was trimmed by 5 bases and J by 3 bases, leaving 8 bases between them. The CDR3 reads CSAGNDYEQYF. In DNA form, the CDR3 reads TGCAGTGCTGGCAATGACTACGAGCAGTACTTC.

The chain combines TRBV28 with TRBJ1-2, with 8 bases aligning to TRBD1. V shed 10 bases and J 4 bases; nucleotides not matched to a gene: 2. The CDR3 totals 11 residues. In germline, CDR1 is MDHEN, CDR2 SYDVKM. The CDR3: CATTGGYGYTF. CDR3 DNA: TGTGCCACCACAGGGGGCTATGGCTACACCTTC.

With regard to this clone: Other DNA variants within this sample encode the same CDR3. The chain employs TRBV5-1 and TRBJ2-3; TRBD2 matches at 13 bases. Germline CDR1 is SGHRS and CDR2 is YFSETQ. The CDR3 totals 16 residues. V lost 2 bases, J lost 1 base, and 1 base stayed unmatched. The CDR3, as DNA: TGCGCCAGCAGCTTAGGACTAGCGGGAGGCACAGATACGCAGTATTTT. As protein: CASSLGLAGGTDTQYF.